These 32 T cell receptor beta chains share one sample of origin, sequenced in a study of radiation and T cells in renal cell carcinoma. Time point here: blood 4 weeks post-SBRT, at nephrectomy. Treatment of the sample: 15 Gy SBRT to primary tumor, nephrectomy 4 weeks later. TCRdb keeps only in-frame clones here, not all; method: immunoSEQ multiplex PCR. The table shows about 170,000 clones, with roughly nine tenths occurring only once. This material consisted of blood, taken from a patient whose treatment included radiotherapy and nephrectomy. These receptors were obtained from a woman in her fifties or sixties with renal cell carcinoma.

J is TRBJ2-7 and V is TRBV25-1, with 7 bases fitting TRBD1. V was pared by 4 bases and J by 6 bases, with 6 bases of the junction left unmatched. Germline-derived CDR1 and CDR2 are MGHDK and SYGVNS. The CDR3 runs to 13 residues. The CDR3 loop is CASSADRESEQYF. The CDR3 DNA reads as TGTGCCAGCAGTGCCGACAGGGAGAGCGAGCAGTACTTC.

The rearrangement joins TRBV18 to TRBJ2-2; D call uncertain. V gave up 2 bases and J gave up 8 bases, with 6 bases separating them. This CDR3 spans 12 amino acids. Germline V gene data show CDR1 as KGHSH and CDR2 as LQKENI. CDR3 in DNA: TGTGCCAGCTCACCAAAGACGGGGGAGCTGTTTTTT. Its translation: CASSPKTGELFF.

The CDR3 coding sequence is TGCGCCAGCAGCTCCCCGTTACTAGCGGGGGCGTACGAGCAGTACTTC. Amino acid sequence: CASSSPLLAGAYEQYF. The rearrangement joins TRBV4-1 to TRBJ2-7; 11 bases map to TRBD2. The germline V gene encodes CDR1 MGHRA and CDR2 YSYEKL. Trimming at V came to 5 bases and at J to 4 bases, leaving 10 bases not matched to a gene. This CDR3 comprises 16 residues.

The chain uses TRBV19 and TRBJ1-3; TRBD1 is a possible D gene (5 bases). The CDR3 contains 15 residues. Trimming shortened V by 6 bases and J by 0 bases, and 12 bases separated the two germline ends. Looked up from germline, CDR1 is LNHDA and CDR2 is SQIVND (reference sequence). The CDR3 DNA is TGTGCCAGTAGAGAGACAGCTGACTCTGGAAACACCATATATTTT. Translating gives CASRETADSGNTIYF.

The chain carries TRBV10-3 and TRBJ2-3, with 8 bases identical to TRBD1. CDR1 is ENHRY and CDR2 is SYGVKD in the germline V gene. The CDR3 is 15 amino acids. V dropped 6 bases and J dropped 4; count of bases not matched to a gene: 9. CDR3 nucleotide sequence: TGTGCCATCAGGTTAGGACAGGGCAGCGCAGATACGCAGTATTTT. Its protein product is CAIRLGQGSADTQYF.

The DNA of the CDR3 is TGTGCCAGCGCGATCCAAGATACGCAGTATTTT. As protein: CASAIQDTQYF. The chain combines TRBV7-8 with TRBJ2-3; D not resolved. V lost 8 bases and J 5 bases, leaving 8 bases between the germline ends. The CDR3 covers 11 residues. CDR1 and CDR2 from the germline V gene are SGHVS and FQNEAQ.

The chain couples TRBV7-2 to TRBJ2-2; D assignment may be TRBD1 or TRBD2 (5 bases each). The CDR3 extends over 14 amino acids. Trimming cost V 6 bases and J 8 bases, with 16 bases left between them. In germline, CDR1 is SGHTA, CDR2 FQGNSA. DNA of the CDR3: TGTGCCAGCAGTCTCGACAGTTTAGCGGGGGAGCTGTTTTTT. It translates to CASSLDSLAGELFF.

This clone showed up just once. This sample also contains other DNA sequences that code for the same CDR3. The V and J genes are TRBV9 and TRBJ2-5; a possible D gene is TRBD2 (6 bases). Looked up from germline, CDR1 is SGDLS and CDR2 is YYNGEE. The V end lost 0 bases, the J end lost 5 bases, and 8 bases lay between the germline ends. The CDR3 runs to 13 residues. In nucleotides, the CDR3 is TGTGCCAGCAGCGTAGCTGGGAGGGAGACCCAGTACTTC. Its translation: CASSVAGRETQYF.

This clone was seen a single time. The CDR3 protein is CASSLDGDGYTF. The CDR3 nucleotides read TGCGCCAGCAGCTTGGATGGGGATGGCTACACCTTC. The V gene is TRBV5-1, the J gene TRBJ1-2; D remains ambiguous. Deletions cut 0 bases from V and 6 bases from J, with 6 bases between. The CDR3 consists of 12 residues. Per germline, CDR1 SGHRS and CDR2 YFSETQ.

This chain links TRBV4-1 with TRBJ2-7; the D gene is possibly TRBD2 (6 bases). The V and J ends lost 4 bases and 2 bases respectively, with 24 bases between them. Germline lookup yields CDR1 MGHRA and CDR2 YSYEKL. The CDR3 covers 18 residues. In nucleotides, the CDR3 is TGCGCCAGCAGCCCGGATGTAGATAGTTGGGGGGTCGCCTACGAGCAGTACTTC. It yields the protein CASSPDVDSWGVAYEQYF.

The sample holds one count of this clone. V gene TRBV5-4 combines with J gene TRBJ1-3; the D gene is possibly TRBD1 (5 bases). The CDR3 contains 15 residues. V was trimmed by 1 base and J by 0 bases, leaving 8 bases between them. The V gene's germline CDR1 is SGHNT and CDR2 YYREEE (reference sequence). CDR3 residues: CASSLRGVSGNTIYF. The CDR3 DNA reads as TGTGCCAGCAGCTTGAGAGGGGTCTCTGGAAACACCATATATTTT.

The chain couples TRBV19 to TRBJ2-3; 8 positions match TRBD2. Losses at the gene ends were 8 bases for V and 2 bases for J; bases not matched to a gene: 6. The germline gives CDR1 LNHDA, CDR2 SQIVND (reference sequence). This CDR3 region has 14 residues. The CDR3 nucleotides are TGTGCCAGTGGAGCGGGGGCATTCACAGATACGCAGTATTTT. It yields the protein CASGAGAFTDTQYF.

This clone was observed a single time. The chain couples TRBV27 to TRBJ1-2; a weak D match, TRBD1 (5 bases). The germline V and J ends were trimmed by 6 bases and 8 bases, with 25 bases remaining between them. CDR3 length: 16 residues. Germline CDR1 and CDR2: MNHEY and SMNVEV (reference sequence). The CDR3 sequence is CASRMYLGTDEWGYTF. DNA for the CDR3: TGTGCCAGCAGGATGTACCTCGGGACGGACGAGTGGGGCTACACCTTC.

This clone came up once. The CDR3, as DNA: TGTGCCAGCAGTTATGGGCAGGGCCCCTACGAGCAGTACTTC. Protein sequence: CASSYGQGPYEQYF. The gene calls are TRBV6-6 and TRBJ2-7; D possibly corresponds to TRBD1 (5 bases). V was pared by 3 bases and J by 2 bases, with 11 bases between. Germline V gives CDR1 MNHNY, CDR2 SVGAGI (reference sequence). The CDR3 contains 14 residues.

The chain joins TRBV7-8 to TRBJ1-5, with 10 bases identical to TRBD1. With V trimmed by 5 bases and J by 7 bases, 5 bases remained unmatched. The length of the CDR3 is 14 residues. CDR1 SGHVS and CDR2 FQNEAQ come from the germline V gene. Here the CDR3 DNA reads TGTGCCAGCAGCGCCGGGACAGGGGTCCAGCCCCAGCATTTT. Encoded protein: CASSAGTGVQPQHF.

CDR3 DNA sequence: TGTGCCAGCAGCACCCGACAGGGGGCGAAGTCTGGCTACACCTTC. Its protein is CASSTRQGAKSGYTF. V gene TRBV7-2 combines with J gene TRBJ1-2; TRBD1 agrees at 10 bases. This CDR3 has 15 amino acids. CDR1 and CDR2 (germline): SGHTA, FQGNSA. V lost 5 bases and J lost 7; bases outside the gene matches: 10. Based on the CDR3 plus reference TRBV7-2 and TRBJ1-2, the full variable domain is GAGVSQSPSNKVTEKGKDVELRCDPISGHTALYWYRQSLGQGLEFLIYFQGNSAPDKSGLPSDRFSAERTGGSVSTLTIQRTQQEDSAVYLCASSTRQGAKSGYTFGSGTRLTVV.

V gene TRBV9 combines with J gene TRBJ1-1; D uncertain. The CDR3 is made up of 14 amino acids. V was shortened by 2 bases and J by 1 base, with 9 bases between the two germline ends. CDR1 is SGDLS, CDR2 YYNGEE, per germline. For the CDR3, the DNA is TGTGCCAGCAGCGTCCGTATGGGGAACACTGAAGCTTTCTTT. It specifies CASSVRMGNTEAFF. Full variable domain (rest looked up from reference TRBV9 and TRBJ1-1): DSGVTQTPKHLITATGQRVTLRCSPRSGDLSVYWYQQSLDQGLQFLIQYYNGEERAKGNILERFSAQQFPDLHSELNLSSLELGDSALYFCASSVRMGNTEAFFGQGTRLTVV.

This chain connects TRBV11-2 to TRBJ2-3; 8 bases match TRBD2. The J segment lost 3 bases and the V segment lost 2 bases, leaving 4 bases of the junction unmatched. Germline CDR1 reads SGHAT; CDR2 reads FQNNGV. The CDR3 is 15 amino acids. The CDR3 loop is CASSLIGGATDTQYF. The CDR3 coding sequence is TGTGCCAGCAGCTTAATCGGGGGGGCAACAGATACGCAGTATTTT.

The chain has TRBV9 and TRBJ2-1; 8 bases map to TRBD2. Unmatched junction bases numbered 11, after V lost 4 bases and J lost 5 bases. Germline-derived CDR1 and CDR2 are SGDLS and YYNGEE. The CDR3 sequence is 16 residues long. The CDR3 region has the DNA TGTGCCAGCAGCAGAAGCGGGGGCGAACGCAACAATGAGCAGTTCTTC. Its translation is CASSRSGGERNNEQFF.

This clone was detected only a few times. This chain connects TRBV5-1 to TRBJ1-3; 9 bases agree with TRBD1. With V trimmed by 4 bases and J by 4 bases, 9 bases remained unmatched. This CDR3 spans 16 amino acids. In germline, CDR1 is SGHRS, CDR2 YFSETQ. The CDR3 bases are TGCGCCAGCAGCCAGAGGACAGGGGCTTCGGGAAACACCATATATTTT. This gives the protein CASSQRTGASGNTIYF.

The V gene is TRBV7-2, the J gene TRBJ2-7; the D is unclear. This CDR3 spans 13 amino acids. V gave up 6 bases and J gave up 7 bases, with 16 bases separating them. Germline V gene data show CDR1 as SGHTA and CDR2 as FQGNSA. Here the CDR3 DNA reads TGTGCCAGCAGAATCCCAAATATCCCTGAGCAGTACTTC. This sequence encodes CASRIPNIPEQYF.

The chain employs TRBV30 and TRBJ2-2; possible D gene TRBD2, 6 bases. Germline CDR1 and CDR2: GTSNPN and SVGIG (reference sequence). V was pared by 5 bases and J by 4 bases, with 17 bases between. This CDR3 has 15 amino acids. The chain's CDR3 is CAWCPGLPVTGELFF. In DNA form, the CDR3 reads TGTGCCTGGTGCCCGGGACTCCCCGTCACCGGGGAGCTGTTTTTT.

The gene calls are TRBV29-1 and TRBJ2-7; 11 nucleotides match TRBD2. Germline V CDR1 and CDR2: SQVTM, ANQGSEA. The CDR3 sequence is 14 residues long. The ends lost 6 bases at V and 2 bases at J; junction bases unmatched: 6. CDR3 sequence (DNA): TGCAGCGTCGCAACTAGCGGGGGCACCTACGAGCAGTACTTC. Amino acid sequence: CSVATSGGTYEQYF.

The DNA for the CDR3 is TGCGCCAGCAGCTTGACTGCCTCAGGGGACGAGCAGTACTTC. Translated: CASSLTASGDEQYF. The chain has TRBV5-1 and TRBJ2-7; D might be TRBD1 (6 bases). CDR3 length: 14 residues. The germline V gene has CDR1 SGHRS and CDR2 YFSETQ. V was shortened by 1 base and J by 5 bases, with 13 bases between the two germline ends.

This clone was counted only a few times. This chain links TRBV29-1 with TRBJ1-1; D gene uncertain. Germline CDR1 SQVTM, CDR2 ANQGSEA. The V end lost 5 bases, the J end lost 1 base, and 5 bases lay between the germline ends. This CDR3 region has 11 residues. The CDR3 nucleotides read TGCAGCGTTCGGAAGAACACTGAAGCTTTCTTT. Translated: CSVRKNTEAFF.

V gene TRBV9 combines with J gene TRBJ2-5; 8 bases are shared with TRBD1. This CDR3 spans 16 amino acids. J gave up 4 bases and V 1 base, and 9 bases lay outside the gene matches. Germline assignment: CDR1 SGDLS and CDR2 YYNGEE. The CDR3 sequence is CASSVLQGASLETQYF. The CDR3 bases are TGTGCCAGCAGCGTACTTCAGGGGGCTTCATTAGAGACCCAGTACTTC.

This clone was counted only a few times. The chain joins TRBV4-2 to TRBJ2-7; D remains unclear. There are 12 residues in the CDR3. The germline CDR1 and CDR2 sequences are LGHNA and YNFKEQ. Trimming took off 4 bases at V and 2 bases at J, with 6 bases between the two ends. CDR3: CASSRVPYEQYF. The CDR3 region has the DNA TGTGCCAGCAGCCGTGTTCCCTACGAGCAGTACTTC.

The chain links TRBV5-1 to TRBJ1-1; no definite D call. Germline values: CDR1 SGHRS, CDR2 YFSETQ. Trimming stripped 3 bases from V and 3 bases from J, with 15 bases between. This CDR3 comprises 15 residues. DNA of the CDR3: TGCGCCAGCAGCTCCACTAATCAAGTGGACACTGAAGCTTTCTTT. Its translation: CASSSTNQVDTEAFF.

The V and J genes are TRBV5-1 and TRBJ2-7; 7 positions match TRBD1. The germline gives CDR1 SGHRS, CDR2 YFSETQ. There are 14 residues in the CDR3. V gave up 2 bases and J gave up 6 bases; unmatched junction bases: 8. The CDR3 spells CASSFLQGSGEQYF. In DNA, the CDR3 is TGCGCCAGCAGCTTCTTACAGGGGAGTGGCGAGCAGTACTTC.

The CDR3 region is CASSGTTNTGELFF. DNA for the CDR3: TGTGCCAGCAGTGGGACCACGAACACCGGGGAGCTGTTTTTT. This chain links TRBV19 with TRBJ2-2; the D gene could be TRBD1 or TRBD2 (5 bases each). The CDR3 extends over 14 amino acids. CDR1 is LNHDA, CDR2 SQIVND, per germline (reference sequence). V was clipped by 9 bases and J by 0 bases, with 11 bases between them.

The rearrangement links TRBV18 to TRBJ1-2; 7 nucleotides align to TRBD1. Per germline, CDR1 KGHSH and CDR2 LQKENI. The J segment lost 5 bases and the V segment lost 3 bases, leaving 15 bases of the junction unmatched. The CDR3 runs to 17 residues. CDR3 coding DNA: TGTGCCAGCTCACCGTTGGGCCAACAGGGGAGCATTTATGGCTACACCTTC. This gives the protein CASSPLGQQGSIYGYTF.

The rearrangement uses TRBV6-1 and TRBJ2-5; possibly TRBD1 for D (5 bases). V lost 7 bases and J lost 4, with 16 bases in between. Germline V lookup: CDR1 MNHNS, CDR2 SASEGT. The CDR3 is 14 amino acids. Written as DNA, the CDR3 is TGTGCCAGCACTAGACAGACCCAAGGAGAGACCCAGTACTTC. Translating it yields CASTRQTQGETQYF.